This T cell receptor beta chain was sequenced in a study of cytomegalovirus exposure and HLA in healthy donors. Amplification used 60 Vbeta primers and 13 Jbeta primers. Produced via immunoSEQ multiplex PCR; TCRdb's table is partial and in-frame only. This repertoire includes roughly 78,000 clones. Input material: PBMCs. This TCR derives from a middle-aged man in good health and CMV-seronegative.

The CDR3 DNA follows: TGTGCCAGCAGTGAGGCAGGGAGGGGCACTGAAGCTTTCTTT. Amino acid sequence: CASSEAGRGTEAFF. J is TRBJ1-1 and V is TRBV2; D may be TRBD1 (5 bases). The germline V gene encodes CDR1 SNHLY and CDR2 FYNNEI. The ends were cut back, 3 bases at V and 4 bases at J, with 12 bases in the middle. The CDR3 covers 14 residues.